These 12 T cell receptor beta chains originate from one sample sequenced in a study of CD4+ T cells in melanoma (dated by TCRdb to between 2022 and 2023). Library prep was done by the immunoSEQ multiplex PCR assay. Not all clones reach the TCRdb copy of this immuneACCESS table, which keeps in-frame sequences only. Checked studies attribute under half of the gap to unresolved V genes and leave the rest unexplained. The sample table lists around 10,000 clones, 68% of them with a count of one. The top ten clones comprise approximately 10% of the sample. Sequencing was performed on cells from a culture (not recorded whether cultured in vitro). The receptor source for this set is a human donor with melanoma.

This clone was seen more than once but under ten times. CDR3 amino acids: CASSHGRAGGNTIYF. In DNA form, the CDR3 reads TGCGCCAGCAGCCACGGTAGGGCGGGAGGAAACACCATATATTTT. The chain has TRBV4-1 and TRBJ1-3, with D unclear. Germline V gene sequence: CDR1 MGHRA, CDR2 YSYEKL. This CDR3 region has 15 residues. V was pared by 3 bases and J by 4 bases, with 13 bases between.

The table lists this clone with a few counts. The V call is TRBV11-2, the J call TRBJ2-2; D is undetermined. V shed 3 bases and J shed 2 bases, with 10 bases lying between them. From germline, CDR1 is SGHAT and CDR2 FQNNGV. CDR3 length: 15 residues. The CDR3 spells CASSFGLINTGELFF. In DNA, the CDR3 is TGTGCCAGCAGCTTCGGGCTGATTAACACCGGGGAGCTGTTTTTT.

This clone was found a few times. This sequence joins TRBV7-6 and TRBJ2-3; 7 nucleotides align to TRBD1. The germline V gene has CDR1 SGHVS and CDR2 FNYEAQ. Trimming took 2 bases from V and 6 from J; bases not matched to a gene: 11. The CDR3 is made up of 16 amino acids. Here the CDR3 reads CASSLLGQGVVDTQYF. In DNA, the CDR3 is TGTGCCAGCAGCTTATTGGGGCAGGGGGTCGTGGATACGCAGTATTTT.

This chain joins TRBV4-1 and TRBJ2-1, with TRBD2 matching over 12 bases. V trimming: 4 bases; J trimming: 9 bases; junction bases outside the gene matches: 13. The CDR3 loop spans 17 amino acids. Germline values: CDR1 MGHRA, CDR2 YSYEKL. The CDR3 region is CASSLLPSGGARGEQFF. The CDR3 DNA is TGCGCCAGCAGCCTCCTCCCTAGCGGGGGGGCCCGGGGTGAGCAGTTCTTC.

The V and J genes are TRBV6-5 and TRBJ2-5; 11 nucleotides line up with TRBD1. V gave up 4 bases and J gave up 7 bases; unmatched junction bases: 8. CDR3 length: 15 amino acids. CDR1 MNHEY and CDR2 SVGAGI come from the germline V gene. For the CDR3, the DNA is TGTGCCAGCAGTTCGGGACAGGGGGACATTGGGACCCAGTACTTC. The encoded protein is CASSSGQGDIGTQYF.

The CDR3 DNA is TGTGCCAGCTCACTCCGCGGGGCAATGAACACTGAAGCTTTCTTT. Amino acids: CASSLRGAMNTEAFF. The chain recombines TRBV18 with TRBJ1-1, with a possible D match to TRBD1 (5 bases). V lost 4 bases and J 0 bases, leaving 12 bases between the germline ends. The CDR3 has 15 residues. Germline V gives CDR1 KGHSH, CDR2 LQKENI.

This clone was detected a few times. The rearrangement joins TRBV19 to TRBJ2-5; no clear D gene. The V gene's germline CDR1 is LNHDA and CDR2 SQIVND (reference sequence). The CDR3 covers 14 residues. Trimming left V 2 bases short and J 4 bases short, with 11 bases between. CDR3 region: CASSITVLTETQYF. The DNA for the CDR3 is TGTGCCAGTAGTATAACCGTCCTCACAGAGACCCAGTACTTC.

The J gene is TRBJ1-1, the V gene TRBV5-6; D remains unclear. There are 13 residues in the CDR3. Deletions cut 4 bases from V and 3 bases from J, with 10 bases between. CDR1 SGHDT and CDR2 YYEEEE come from the germline V gene. CDR3 amino acids: CASSRRGDTEAFF. In nucleotides, the CDR3 is TGTGCCAGCAGCCGGCGCGGGGACACTGAAGCTTTCTTT.

This chain connects TRBV9 to TRBJ2-1; D unresolved. This CDR3 is built from 15 residues. V lost 0 bases to trimming and J lost 3 bases, with 10 bases between them. Germline V CDR1 and CDR2: SGDLS, YYNGEE. The CDR3 coding sequence is TGTGCCAGCAGCGTAGGGTTTGACGTCTACAATGAGCAGTTCTTC. This gives the protein CASSVGFDVYNEQFF.

This chain connects TRBV2 to TRBJ1-2; D is undetermined. V was clipped by 2 bases and J by 4 bases, with 8 bases between them. Germline assignment: CDR1 SNHLY and CDR2 FYNNEI. This CDR3 has 13 amino acids. The CDR3 is CASSESWSYGYTF. For the CDR3, the DNA is TGTGCCAGCAGTGAAAGCTGGAGCTATGGCTACACCTTC.

The chain combines TRBV6-6 with TRBJ2-7; perhaps TRBD2 as D (5 bases). There are 13 residues in the CDR3. The V end was cut by 6 bases, the J end by 1 base, with 10 bases between. Germline values: CDR1 MNHNY, CDR2 SVGAGI (reference sequence). CDR3 coding DNA: TGTGCCAGCAGGAACGGAGGATCCTACGAGCAGTACTTC. Translating gives CASRNGGSYEQYF.

This chain joins TRBV5-1 and TRBJ2-5; 7 nucleotides match TRBD1. The end of the DNA is better explained by TRBJ2-7, so the J call may be wrong. This CDR3 has 15 residues. The germline V gene encodes CDR1 SGHRS and CDR2 YFSETQ. The CDR3 DNA is TGCGCCAGCAGCTTGAGACAGGGCAATGGGTACGAGCAGTACTTC. Translating it yields CASSLRQGNGYEQYF.